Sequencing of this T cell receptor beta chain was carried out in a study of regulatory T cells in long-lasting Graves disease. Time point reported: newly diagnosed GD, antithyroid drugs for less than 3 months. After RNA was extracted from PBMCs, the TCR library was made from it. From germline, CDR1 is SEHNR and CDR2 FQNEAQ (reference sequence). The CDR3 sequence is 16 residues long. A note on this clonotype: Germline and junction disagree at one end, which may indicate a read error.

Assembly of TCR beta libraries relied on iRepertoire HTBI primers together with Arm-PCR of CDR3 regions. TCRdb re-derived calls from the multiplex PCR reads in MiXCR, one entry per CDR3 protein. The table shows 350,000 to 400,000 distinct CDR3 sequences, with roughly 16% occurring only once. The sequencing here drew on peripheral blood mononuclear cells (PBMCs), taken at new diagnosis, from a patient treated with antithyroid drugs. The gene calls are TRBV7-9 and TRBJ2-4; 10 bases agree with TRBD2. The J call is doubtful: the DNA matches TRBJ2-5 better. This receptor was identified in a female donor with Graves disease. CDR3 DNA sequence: TGTGCCGGCAGCCGTACAAGCGGGGGGGCCGTGGAGACCCAGTACTTC. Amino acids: CAGSRTSGGAVETQYF.